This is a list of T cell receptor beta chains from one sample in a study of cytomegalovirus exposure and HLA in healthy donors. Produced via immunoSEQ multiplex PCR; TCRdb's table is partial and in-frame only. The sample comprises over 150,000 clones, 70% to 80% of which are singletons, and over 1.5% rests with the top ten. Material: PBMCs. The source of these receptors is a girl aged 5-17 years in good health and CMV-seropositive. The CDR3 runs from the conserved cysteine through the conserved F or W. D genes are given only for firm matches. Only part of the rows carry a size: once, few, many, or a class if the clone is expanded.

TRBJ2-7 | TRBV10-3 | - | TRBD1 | CATSTGEGVYEQYF | TGTGCCACCTCGACAGGGGAAGGGGTCTACGAGCAGTACTTC
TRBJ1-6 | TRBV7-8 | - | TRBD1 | CASSQRDSKNSPLHF | TGTGCCAGCAGCCAACGGGACAGCAAAAATTCACCCCTCCACTTT
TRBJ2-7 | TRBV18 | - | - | CASSPPTGTYEQYF | TGTGCCAGCTCACCACCGACAGGAACCTACGAGCAGTACTTC
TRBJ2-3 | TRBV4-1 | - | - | CASSPRASSTDTQYF | TGCGCCAGCAGCCCTAGAGCCTCTAGCACAGATACGCAGTATTTT
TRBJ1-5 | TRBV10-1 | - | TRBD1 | CATGPSPGTGGSQPQHF | TGCGCCACCGGCCCAAGCCCCGGGACAGGGGGTTCTCAGCCCCAGCATTTT
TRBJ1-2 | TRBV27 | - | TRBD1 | CASKKTGAPGYTF | TGTGCCAGCAAGAAAACAGGGGCCCCGGGCTACACCTTC
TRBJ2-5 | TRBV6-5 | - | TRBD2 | CASRGAGSQETQYF | TGTGCCAGCAGAGGAGCGGGGTCACAAGAGACCCAGTACTTC
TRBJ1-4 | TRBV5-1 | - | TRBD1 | CASSAEEGQTPHNEKLFF | TGCGCCAGCAGTGCCGAAGAGGGACAGACGCCACATAATGAAAAACTGTTTTTT
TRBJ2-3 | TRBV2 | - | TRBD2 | CASSKSPRLAVSTDTQYF | TGTGCCAGCAGCAAGTCCCCACGGCTAGCGGTTAGCACAGATACGCAGTATTTT
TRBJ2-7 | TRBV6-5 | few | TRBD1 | CASSPGQRTYEQYF | TGTGCCAGCAGTCCGGGACAGCGAACCTACGAGCAGTACTTC
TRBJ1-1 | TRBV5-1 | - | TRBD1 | CASSGQGGDTEAFF | TGCGCCAGCAGCGGACAGGGAGGGGACACTGAAGCTTTCTTT
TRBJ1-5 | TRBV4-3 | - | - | CASSQDRRNSNQPQHF | TGCGCCAGCAGCCAAGATCGGAGGAATAGCAATCAGCCCCAGCATTTT
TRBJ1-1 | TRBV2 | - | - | CASSYGSFIIQNTEAFF | TGTGCCAGCAGTTACGGGAGTTTCATAATCCAGAACACTGAAGCTTTCTTT
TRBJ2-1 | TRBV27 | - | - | CASSQQGFGSYNEQFF | TGTGCCAGCAGTCAACAGGGATTTGGCTCCTACAATGAGCAGTTCTTC
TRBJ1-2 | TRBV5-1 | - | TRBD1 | CASSAPQGTNYGYTF | TGCGCCAGCAGCGCCCCACAGGGGACTAACTATGGCTACACCTTC
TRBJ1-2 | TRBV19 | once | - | CASSTLTGYGYTF | TGTGCCAGTAGTACCCTAACGGGGTATGGCTACACCTTC
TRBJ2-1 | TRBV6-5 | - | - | CASSYGWGRWNNEQFF | TGTGCCAGCAGTTATGGGTGGGGGCGGTGGAACAATGAGCAGTTCTTC
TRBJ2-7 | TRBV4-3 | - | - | CASILHSYEQYF | TGCGCCAGCATACTCCACAGCTACGAGCAGTACTTC
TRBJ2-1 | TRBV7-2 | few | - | CASSLEFRSGYNEQFF | TGTGCCAGCAGCTTAGAGTTCCGTAGCGGTTACAATGAGCAGTTCTTC
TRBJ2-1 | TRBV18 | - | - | CASSVSYNEQFF | TGTGCCAGCTCCGTCTCCTACAATGAGCAGTTCTTC
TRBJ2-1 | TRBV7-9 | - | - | CAGGRGAGYNEQFF | TGTGCCGGGGGCAGGGGGGCCGGTTACAATGAGCAGTTCTTC
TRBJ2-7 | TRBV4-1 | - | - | CASSPGGGPPTYEQYF | TGCGCCAGCAGCCCCGGAGGGGGCCCCCCGACCTACGAGCAGTACTTC
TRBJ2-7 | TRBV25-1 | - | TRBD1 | CASSGPGQGSYEQYF | TGTGCCAGCAGTGGTCCAGGACAGGGTTCCTACGAGCAGTACTTC
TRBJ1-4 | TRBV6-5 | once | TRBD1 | CASRGQGREKLFF | TGTGCCAGCAGGGGACAGGGTAGGGAAAAACTGTTTTTT
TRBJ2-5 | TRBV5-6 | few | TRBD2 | CASSLVERGGTETQYF | TGTGCCAGCAGCTTGGTTGAGCGGGGGGGCACCGAGACCCAGTACTTC
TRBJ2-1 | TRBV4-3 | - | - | CASSFGRGTRTLSAQFF | TGCGCCAGCAGCTTCGGGAGAGGGACCCGAACACTTAGCGCGCAGTTCTTC
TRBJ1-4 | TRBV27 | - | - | CASSPDQGSNEKLFF | TGTGCCAGCAGTCCCGACCAGGGGTCTAATGAAAAACTGTTTTTT
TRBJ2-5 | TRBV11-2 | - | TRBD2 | CASSSGLAGGVETQYF | TGTGCCAGCAGCTCAGGACTAGCGGGGGGGGTAGAGACCCAGTACTTC
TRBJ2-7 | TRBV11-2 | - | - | CASSLVAGEYEQYF | TGTGCCAGCAGCTTAGTGGCAGGGGAGTACGAGCAGTACTTC
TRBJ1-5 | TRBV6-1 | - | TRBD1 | CASSEGQGVEPQHF | TGTGCCAGCAGCGAAGGGCAGGGGGTTGAGCCCCAGCATTTT
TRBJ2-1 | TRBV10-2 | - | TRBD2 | CASREPVALAGKNEQFF | TGCGCCAGCAGAGAACCTGTTGCGCTAGCGGGAAAGAATGAGCAGTTCTTC